This T cell receptor beta chain was captured by sequencing in a study of blood T cells in healthy people across ages. Each sample provided at least 6 micrograms of extracted total RNA. It was with a sample-barcoded 5' primer and a J-beta primer mix that a second PCR of roughly 7 to 12 cycles was run. TCRdb itself ran the 5' RACE reads through MiXCR, one entry per CDR3 protein. The repertoire has over 1.5 million distinct CDR3 sequences, 49% of them found once; the top ten carry over 2%. V trimming: 1 base; J trimming: 5 bases; junction bases outside the gene matches: 0. The CDR3 runs 13 residues. Germline assignment: CDR1 DFQATT and CDR2 SNEGSKA (reference sequence). This clonotype was observed a few times.

The rearrangement uses TRBV20-1 and TRBJ1-5, with 9 bases that match TRBD1. The origin of this receptor is a woman between 40 and 55 years old in good health. The material sequenced was blood. The CDR3, as DNA: TGCAGTGCTAGAGGGACAGGGGATCAGCCCCAGCATTTT. The encoded protein is CSARGTGDQPQHF.